The 15 T cell receptor beta chains below come from one sample, sequenced in a study of T-cell memory formation after mild COVID-19. TCRdb processed the 5' RACE reads anew with MiXCR; each CDR3 protein has one entry. The data contain about 340,000 distinct CDR3 sequences, 13% to 15% of them singletons. Sequencing was performed on PBMCs or a T cell subset sorted from them (not recorded which). Source of these receptors: a young man who had mild COVID-19 (a few samples of this study predate the infection). Cell type and time point are not known.

The table lists this clonotype with a few counts. This chain uses TRBV9 with TRBJ2-1, with 16 bases that match TRBD2. CDR1 is SGDLS and CDR2 is YYNGEE in the germline V gene. Trimming at V came to 4 bases and at J to 4 bases, leaving 5 bases not matched to a gene. The CDR3 is 17 amino acids. The CDR3 DNA reads TGTGCCAGCAGCCCTGGGACTAGCGGGGGGGATTACAATGAGCAGTTCTTC. Translation gives CASSPGTSGGDYNEQFF. Variable domain in full (rest from reference TRBV9 and TRBJ2-1): DSGVTQTPKHLITATGQRVTLRCSPRSGDLSVYWYQQSLDQGLQFLIQYYNGEERAKGNILERFSAQQFPDLHSELNLSSLELGDSALYFCASSPGTSGGDYNEQFFGPGTRLTVL.

The V gene is TRBV12-3 or TRBV12-4, the J gene TRBJ2-6; D is unclear. CDR3 length: 15 amino acids. Trimming took 0 bases from V and 2 from J, leaving 5 bases between them. The CDR3 DNA is TGTGCCAGCAGTTTAGCGTCCGCTGGGGCCAACGTCCTGACTTTC. It encodes CASSLASAGANVLTF.

A few counts support this clonotype. The genes are TRBV4-1 and TRBJ2-2; D is undetermined. The CDR3 extends over 15 amino acids. Germline values: CDR1 MGHRA, CDR2 YSYEKL. Trimming shortened V by 4 bases and J by 4 bases, and 13 bases separated the two germline ends. The chain's CDR3 is CASSPHPPVTGELFF. CDR3 DNA sequence: TGCGCCAGCAGCCCCCACCCCCCCGTCACCGGGGAGCTGTTTTTT.

The genes are TRBV5-1 and TRBJ2-1; perhaps TRBD2 as D (5 bases). This CDR3 has 14 amino acids. Germline V gene lookup returns CDR1 SGHRS and CDR2 YFSETQ. Trimming took off 2 bases at V and 6 bases at J, with 12 bases between the two ends. CDR3 nucleotide sequence: TGCGCCAGCAGCTTACTAGGCCGGGGCAATGAGCAGTTCTTC. This sequence encodes CASSLLGRGNEQFF.

V and J are TRBV4-3 and TRBJ2-3, with D possibly TRBD2 on 6 matching bases. V was clipped by 5 bases and J by 3 bases, with 21 bases between them. CDR1 and CDR2 (germline): LGHNA, YSLEER. The CDR3 runs 17 residues. This CDR3 reads CASSFSFPRGSTDTQYF. The CDR3 DNA sequence: TGCGCCAGCAGCTTCAGCTTTCCACGGGGGTCGACAGATACGCAGTATTTT.

The V and J genes are TRBV12-3 or TRBV12-4 and TRBJ2-7; no reliable D call. The CDR3 has 12 amino acids. V lost 2 bases and J lost 13, with 15 bases in between. The CDR3 DNA reads TGTGCCAGCAGTTTAAGCTCCCACCATCTATACGTC. This codes for CASSLSSHHLYV.

This rearrangement joins TRBV25-1 to TRBJ2-3, with D perhaps given as TRBD1 or TRBD2 (5 bases each). CDR1 MGHDK and CDR2 SYGVNS come from the germline V gene. Trimming left V 4 bases short and J 0 bases short, with 20 bases between. The CDR3 is made up of 18 amino acids. As DNA, the CDR3 is TGTGCCAGCAGTGCCATGACCTGGGGGACCCCAAGCACAGATACGCAGTATTTT. Translation: CASSAMTWGTPSTDTQYF.

This clonotype was observed a few times. The chain joins TRBV7-2 to TRBJ1-1; D ambiguous. This CDR3 is 13 amino acids long. V lost 5 bases to trimming and J lost 0 bases, with 7 bases between them. Germline CDR1 SGHTA, CDR2 FQGNSA. CDR3 nucleotides: TGTGCCAGCAGCGACCAGATGAACACTGAAGCTTTCTTT. Its protein is CASSDQMNTEAFF.

The chain employs TRBV12-3 or TRBV12-4 and TRBJ2-7, with D maybe TRBD2 (6 bases). This CDR3 is 16 amino acids long. The germline V and J ends were trimmed by 4 bases and 1 base, with 17 bases remaining between them. CDR3 nucleotides: TGTGCCAGCAGTTCCACTGCGGGACGGAATTCCTACGAGCAGTACTTC. It encodes CASSSTAGRNSYEQYF.

The chain has TRBV5-4 and TRBJ2-3; no firm D call. The CDR3 has 12 residues. V was trimmed by 6 bases and J by 5 bases, leaving 10 bases between them. The germline V gene has CDR1 SGHNT and CDR2 YYREEE (reference sequence). The CDR3 loop is CASNGPLDTQYF. As DNA, the CDR3 is TGTGCCAGCAACGGCCCACTAGATACGCAGTATTTT.

This clonotype was detected a few times. The CDR3 reads CSAPGTGVLYGYTF. CDR3 coding DNA: TGCAGTGCTCCCGGGACAGGGGTCCTCTATGGCTACACCTTC. V usage is TRBV20-1 and J usage is TRBJ1-2; TRBD1 agrees at 10 bases. CDR3 size: 14 residues. Unmatched junction bases numbered 7, after V lost 5 bases and J lost 4 bases. The germline CDR1 and CDR2 sequences are DFQATT and SNEGSKA (reference sequence).

This clonotype was seen a few times. This chain uses TRBV5-1 with TRBJ1-2, with unresolved D. The germline V gene encodes CDR1 SGHRS and CDR2 YFSETQ. Trimming removed 0 bases at V and 5 bases at J, with 14 bases between. This CDR3 region has 15 residues. The CDR3 sequence is CASSLALAENYGYTF. DNA of the CDR3: TGCGCCAGCAGCTTGGCCCTTGCGGAGAATTATGGCTACACCTTC.

CDR3 in amino acids: CASSLAEDRGGNQPQHF. DNA of the CDR3: TGTGCCAGCAGCTTAGCTGAGGACAGGGGGGGCAATCAGCCCCAGCATTTT. The genes are TRBV7-2 and TRBJ1-5; 10 positions agree with TRBD1. V was pared by 0 bases and J by 2 bases, with 4 bases of the junction left unmatched. The CDR3 totals 17 residues. The germline gives CDR1 SGHTA, CDR2 FQGNSA.

V and J are TRBV27 and TRBJ1-1; D gene ambiguous. Germline CDR1 is MNHEY and CDR2 is SMNVEV (reference sequence). Trimming took off 8 bases at V and 7 bases at J, with 8 bases between the two ends. The CDR3 covers 10 residues. The CDR3 DNA follows: TGTGCCAGCGGGGTGGGTGAAGCTTTCTTT. This codes for CASGVGEAFF.

This chain joins TRBV28 and TRBJ1-5; 7 bases are shared with TRBD1. Trimming removed 6 bases from V and 0 bases from J; junction bases left unmatched: 11. This CDR3 is built from 17 residues. Looked up from germline, CDR1 is MDHEN and CDR2 is SYDVKM. CDR3 sequence (DNA): TGTGCCAGCAGCCGGCCCCGGGGACAGAATAGCAATCAGCCCCAGCATTTT. It translates to CASSRPRGQNSNQPQHF. Variable domain in full (rest from reference TRBV28 and TRBJ1-5): DVKVTQSSRYLVKRTGEKVFLECVQDMDHENMFWYRQDPGLGLRLIYFSYDVKMKEKGDIPEGYSVSREKKERFSLILESASTNQTSMYLCASSRPRGQNSNQPQHFGDGTRLSIL.